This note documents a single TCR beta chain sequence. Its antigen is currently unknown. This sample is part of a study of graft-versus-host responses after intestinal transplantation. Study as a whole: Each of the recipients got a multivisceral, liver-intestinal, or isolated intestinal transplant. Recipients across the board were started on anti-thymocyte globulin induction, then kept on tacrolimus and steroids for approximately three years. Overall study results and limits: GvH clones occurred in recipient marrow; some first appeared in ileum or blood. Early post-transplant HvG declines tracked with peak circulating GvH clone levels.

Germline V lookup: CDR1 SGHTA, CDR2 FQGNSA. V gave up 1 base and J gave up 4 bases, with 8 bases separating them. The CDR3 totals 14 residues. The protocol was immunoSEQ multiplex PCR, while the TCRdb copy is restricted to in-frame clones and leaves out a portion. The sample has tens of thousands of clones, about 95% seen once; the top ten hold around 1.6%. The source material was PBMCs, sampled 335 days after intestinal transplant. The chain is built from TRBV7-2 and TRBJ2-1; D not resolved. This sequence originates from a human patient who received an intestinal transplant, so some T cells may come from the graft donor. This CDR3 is CASSLEADYNEQFF. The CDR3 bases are TGTGCCAGCAGCTTAGAGGCAGATTACAATGAGCAGTTCTTC.